Included here is one T cell receptor beta chain sequence, with context. Germline values: CDR1 SGHVS, CDR2 FNYEAQ. This CDR3 contains 17 residues. The germline V and J ends were trimmed by 5 bases and 5 bases, with 21 bases remaining between them. These data originate in a study of blood T cell repertoires in COVID-19. Overall study: COVID-19 samples, acute and convalescent, were from the United States, Italy and Spain. The cDNA or gDNA used as material had been derived from T cells, B-cell-depleted T cells, or PBMCs.

Per the original data handling: Estimation of nucleated cell counts was performed using reference gene primer amplification. Clones were read by immunoSEQ multiplex PCR, and TCRdb kept only the in-frame ones, dropping some. The V and J calls and clone size come from that table; D and trimming were worked out from the DNA. The sample lists around 170,000 clones, roughly four fifths occurring once. The sequence was collected from a woman aged 35 to 49 with acute or convalescent COVID-19. The sequenced sample was peripheral blood. The rearrangement joins TRBV7-6 to TRBJ1-4; D may be TRBD1 (6 bases). The CDR3 sequence: CASSPRKPGQINEKLFF. In nucleotides, the CDR3 is TGTGCCAGCAGCCCCCGTAAGCCCGGACAGATAAATGAAAAACTGTTTTTT.